Below are 30 T cell receptor beta chains sequenced from a single sample in a study of blood T cell repertoires in COVID-19. The repertoire was sequenced with immunoSEQ multiplex PCR; TCRdb's copy has only in-frame clones and lacks some. The sample consists of some 45,000 clones, approximately 95% of them appearing once. The sequenced sample consisted of peripheral blood. The receptor set was obtained from a man in his 60s with COVID-19, enrolled during active disease.

This clone appeared once. The chain combines TRBV4-3 with TRBJ1-2; 8 positions match TRBD1. This CDR3 is 15 amino acids long. Losses at the gene ends were 4 bases for V and 5 bases for J; bases not matched to a gene: 9. Germline CDR1 LGHNA, CDR2 YSLEER. This CDR3 reads CASSLGVDRDYGYTF. The CDR3 nucleotides are TGCGCCAGCAGCCTGGGGGTGGACAGGGATTATGGCTACACCTTC.

The genes are TRBV7-9 and TRBJ1-1; no reliable D call. The CDR3 runs 12 residues. V was shortened by 3 bases and J by 3 bases, with 5 bases between the two germline ends. Germline V lookup: CDR1 SEHNR, CDR2 FQNEAQ (reference sequence). The CDR3 is CASSLRDTEAFF. The CDR3 DNA follows: TGTGCCAGCAGCTTGCGGGACACTGAAGCTTTCTTT.

This clone was observed once. V and J are TRBV11-3 and TRBJ2-3, with 7 bases aligning to TRBD2. The ends lost 5 bases at V and 1 base at J; junction bases unmatched: 6. This CDR3 is 15 amino acids long. CDR1 and CDR2 (germline): SGHNT, YENEEA. DNA of the CDR3: TGTGCCAGCAGCACCAGCGGGACGGGCACAGATACGCAGTATTTT. Amino acid sequence: CASSTSGTGTDTQYF.

V gene TRBV10-3 combines with J gene TRBJ1-2, with 8 bases aligning to TRBD1. V dropped 6 bases and J dropped 4; count of bases not matched to a gene: 4. This CDR3 is 13 amino acids long. In germline, CDR1 is ENHRY, CDR2 SYGVKD. The CDR3 loop is CAIRQGVFYGYTF. The CDR3 bases are TGTGCCATCAGACAGGGGGTGTTCTATGGCTACACCTTC.

V usage is TRBV19 and J usage is TRBJ1-5; TRBD1 matches at 9 bases. This CDR3 has 14 amino acids. The ends lost 6 bases at V and 4 bases at J; junction bases unmatched: 4. Germline loops: CDR1 LNHDA, CDR2 SQIVND (reference sequence). CDR3 bases: TGTGCCAGTAGCCGCGACAGGGGGAATCAGCCCCAGCATTTT. It is translated as CASSRDRGNQPQHF. The complete variable domain, with remaining parts taken from reference TRBV19 and TRBJ1-5, reads DGGITQSPKYLFRKEGQNVTLSCEQNLNHDAMYWYRQDPGQGLRLIYYSQIVNDFQKGDIAEGYSVSREKKESFPLTVTSAQKNPTAFYLCASSRDRGNQPQHFGDGTRLSIL.

The CDR3 protein is CASSVMGASRAGELFF. CDR3 bases: TGCGCCAGCAGTGTAATGGGCGCTTCAAGAGCCGGGGAGCTGTTTTTT. The genes are TRBV5-1 and TRBJ2-2; no definite D call. The CDR3 has 16 residues. V dropped 5 bases and J dropped 6 bases, with 20 bases sitting between them. Germline V CDR1 and CDR2: SGHRS, YFSETQ.

V is TRBV5-5 and J is TRBJ1-2; D perhaps matches TRBD1 (5 bases). V lost 4 bases and J 0 bases, leaving 16 bases between the germline ends. The length of the CDR3 is 16 residues. CDR1 and CDR2 from the germline V gene are SGHKS and YYEKEE (reference sequence). In DNA form, the CDR3 reads TGTGCCAGCAGCAAACCGACAGCGGGGACTAACTATGGCTACACCTTC. Translation: CASSKPTAGTNYGYTF.

With respect to this clone: The junction does not match germline at one end; this may be a read error. The V gene is TRBV30, the J gene TRBJ1-3, with D possibly TRBD1 on 5 matching bases. Germline V lookup: CDR1 GTSNPN, CDR2 SVGIG (reference sequence). This CDR3 region has 16 residues. This CDR3 is CAWTPLKGLYGNIIYF. Here the CDR3 DNA reads TGTGCCTGGACCCCCCTCAAGGGGCTTTATGGAAACATCATATATTTT.

This chain links TRBV11-2 with TRBJ2-1, with 7 bases that match TRBD2. Germline CDR1 is SGHAT and CDR2 is FQNNGV. With 1 base clipped from V and 2 bases from J, the junction kept 5 bases outside the gene matches. The CDR3 is made up of 16 amino acids. The CDR3 bases are TGTGCCAGCAGCTTAGGGGGTAGCGGGCCCTACAATGAGCAGTTCTTC. Protein: CASSLGGSGPYNEQFF.

This clone appeared a few times. The rearrangement uses TRBV19 and TRBJ1-5; 9 bases agree with TRBD1. CDR3 length: 14 residues. Germline CDR1 is LNHDA and CDR2 is SQIVND (reference sequence). Trimming took 7 bases from V and 4 from J; bases not matched to a gene: 5. CDR3 bases: TGTGCCAGTACCCGGGACAGGGATAATCAGCCCCAGCATTTT. Translating gives CASTRDRDNQPQHF.

CDR3 nucleotides: TGTGCCAGCAGCCCTGGGGACAGGGGCACAGATACGCAGTATTTT. It is translated as CASSPGDRGTDTQYF. This sequence joins TRBV4-2 and TRBJ2-3, with 9 bases lining up with TRBD1. The V segment lost 4 bases and the J segment 1 base; nucleotides outside the gene matches: 3. Germline loops: CDR1 LGHNA, CDR2 YNFKEQ. The CDR3 runs 15 residues.

The CDR3 protein is CASSLGQVQETQYF. The CDR3 nucleotides read TGCGCCAGCAGCTTAGGACAGGTCCAAGAGACCCAGTACTTC. The chain couples TRBV5-1 to TRBJ2-5; the match to TRBD1 covers 7 bases. This CDR3 has 14 residues. Germline V lookup: CDR1 SGHRS, CDR2 YFSETQ. The ends lost 2 bases at V and 1 base at J; junction bases unmatched: 2.

The chain couples TRBV5-4 to TRBJ1-1, with D possibly TRBD1 on 6 matching bases. The CDR3 has 15 residues. V was clipped by 1 base and J by 5 bases, with 15 bases between them. Germline V gene lookup returns CDR1 SGHNT and CDR2 YYREEE (reference sequence). The CDR3 coding sequence is TGTGCCAGCAGCTTGCCATTAGGGGGAGTGACTGAAGCTTTCTTT. This encodes CASSLPLGGVTEAFF.

The gene calls are TRBV5-1 and TRBJ2-1, with 8 bases fitting TRBD2. Germline V gene lookup returns CDR1 SGHRS and CDR2 YFSETQ. The CDR3 runs 16 residues. With V trimmed by 4 bases and J by 4 bases, 10 bases remained unmatched. CDR3 nucleotides: TGCGCCAGCAGCCCTCCCGCACTAGCGGCTTACAATGAGCAGTTCTTC. Translation: CASSPPALAAYNEQFF.

V and J are TRBV19 and TRBJ2-2, with TRBD2 identical over 11 bases. CDR1 is LNHDA, CDR2 SQIVND, per germline (reference sequence). The CDR3 contains 17 residues. J lost 1 base, V lost 4 bases, and 5 bases had no gene match. CDR3 nucleotide sequence: TGTGCCAGTAGTACCAATAGCGGGAGGGGGAACACCGGGGAGCTGTTTTTT. This gives the protein CASSTNSGRGNTGELFF.

The gene calls are TRBV7-2 and TRBJ1-2, with D possibly TRBD1 on 5 matching bases. Germline V CDR1 and CDR2: SGHTA, FQGNSA. The V gene lost 0 bases and the J gene lost 2 bases, with 13 bases spanning the gap. CDR3 length equals 16 residues. The chain's CDR3 is CASSLAQPRQNYGYTF. The CDR3, as DNA: TGTGCCAGCAGCTTAGCGCAGCCTAGACAGAACTATGGCTACACCTTC. The full variable domain, its missing parts supplied by reference TRBV7-2 and TRBJ1-2, is GAGVSQSPSNKVTEKGKDVELRCDPISGHTALYWYRQSLGQGLEFLIYFQGNSAPDKSGLPSDRFSAERTGGSVSTLTIQRTQQEDSAVYLCASSLAQPRQNYGYTFGSGTRLTVV.

V gene TRBV5-6 combines with J gene TRBJ2-2; TRBD2 aligns across 10 bases. Germline V gene data show CDR1 as SGHDT and CDR2 as YYEEEE. The CDR3 has 17 residues. J lost 2 bases, V lost 3 bases, and 7 bases had no gene match. The CDR3 region is CASSSYGLAENTGELFF. The CDR3 nucleotides read TGTGCCAGCAGCTCGTACGGACTAGCGGAAAACACCGGGGAGCTGTTTTTT.

The V call is TRBV5-4, the J call TRBJ1-2; a weak D match, TRBD1 (6 bases). V lost 3 bases and J lost 6, with 18 bases in between. The CDR3 runs to 15 residues. Looked up from germline, CDR1 is SGHNT and CDR2 is YYREEE (reference sequence). CDR3 sequence: CASSSAAGRGNGYTF. The CDR3 coding sequence is TGTGCCAGCAGCTCCGCGGCAGGGAGGGGGAATGGCTACACCTTC.

The chain has TRBV2 and TRBJ1-5; TRBD1 might be the D (6 bases). CDR1 and CDR2 from the germline V gene are SNHLY and FYNNEI. Deletions cut 4 bases from V and 1 base from J, with 11 bases between. The CDR3 is 15 residues long. CDR3 sequence reads: CASSVEQGSNQPQHF. The CDR3 bases are TGTGCCAGCAGTGTTGAACAGGGAAGCAATCAGCCCCAGCATTTT.

This sequence joins TRBV11-1 and TRBJ2-7; D is unclear. V shed 4 bases and J shed 3 bases, with 7 bases lying between them. CDR3 length: 12 residues. CDR1 and CDR2 from the germline V gene are SGHAT and FQDESV (reference sequence). CDR3 region: CASSSKFYEQYF. CDR3 DNA: TGTGCCAGCAGCTCTAAATTCTACGAGCAGTACTTC.

Here the CDR3 reads CASSKGTSYEQYF. CDR3 DNA: TGTGCCAGCAGCAAGGGGACTAGCTACGAGCAGTACTTC. The chain uses TRBV7-2 and TRBJ2-7; 8 bases match TRBD2. V gave up 5 bases and J gave up 3 bases; unmatched junction bases: 3. From germline, CDR1 is SGHTA and CDR2 FQGNSA. The CDR3 runs 13 residues.

The chain joins TRBV4-3 to TRBJ2-3; TRBD2 matches at 10 bases. This CDR3 comprises 17 residues. J gave up 4 bases and V 1 base, and 8 bases lay outside the gene matches. CDR1 LGHNA and CDR2 YSLEER come from the germline V gene. The CDR3 loop reads CASSQVSGRAYADTQYF. The CDR3 nucleotides are TGCGCCAGCAGCCAAGTAAGCGGGAGGGCGTATGCAGATACGCAGTATTTT.

This clone was seen a handful of times. The chain links TRBV28 to TRBJ1-3, with no clear D. V was cut by 2 bases and J by 0 bases, with 8 bases left in between. Germline loops: CDR1 MDHEN, CDR2 SYDVKM. This CDR3 spans 15 amino acids. CDR3 in amino acids: CASSLKPLSGNTIYF. The CDR3 DNA follows: TGTGCCAGCAGTTTAAAGCCCCTCTCTGGAAACACCATATATTTT.

V usage is TRBV14 and J usage is TRBJ1-2; 7 bases are a match to TRBD1. Trimming took 0 bases from V and 0 from J; bases not matched to a gene: 10. This CDR3 spans 18 amino acids. Germline CDR1 SGHDN, CDR2 FVKESK. CDR3 in amino acids: CASSQDRRTGASNYGYTF. Here the CDR3 DNA reads TGTGCCAGCAGCCAAGATCGACGGACAGGCGCTTCTAACTATGGCTACACCTTC.

This chain joins TRBV9 and TRBJ1-1; 12 bases are shared with TRBD1. V shed 0 bases, J shed 4 bases, and the junction held 13 bases outside the gene matches. The CDR3 runs to 19 residues. CDR1 is SGDLS and CDR2 is YYNGEE in the germline V gene. This chain's CDR3 is CASSVGGPGTGGAGTEAFF. The CDR3 DNA reads as TGTGCCAGCAGCGTAGGGGGCCCAGGGACAGGGGGCGCTGGCACTGAAGCTTTCTTT.

This rearrangement joins TRBV7-2 to TRBJ2-2; TRBD2 matches 9 bases. Germline V gives CDR1 SGHTA, CDR2 FQGNSA. V lost 3 bases, J lost 4 bases, and 6 bases stayed unmatched. The CDR3 extends over 16 amino acids. CDR3 sequence (DNA): TGTGCCAGCAGCTTTAGCGGGAGTAGTGTCACCGGGGAGCTGTTTTTT. It translates to CASSFSGSSVTGELFF.

The chain's CDR3 is CASSQAYGTYEQYF. CDR3 coding DNA: TGTGCCAGCAGCCAAGCGTACGGGACCTACGAGCAGTACTTC. V is TRBV3-1 (or the pseudogene TRBV3-2) and J is TRBJ2-7, with a tentative D call TRBD2 (5 bases). This CDR3 is 14 amino acids long. The germline V gene encodes CDR1 LGHDT and CDR2 YNNKEL (reference sequence). V lost 1 base to trimming and J lost 2 bases, with 9 bases between them.

The chain uses TRBV24-1 and TRBJ2-7; D may be TRBD1 (6 bases). V was trimmed by 4 bases and J by 3 bases, leaving 18 bases between them. This CDR3 is built from 16 residues. Germline lookup yields CDR1 KGHDR and CDR2 SFDVKD. CDR3 protein: CATSEKNRVEFYEQYF. CDR3 DNA: TGTGCCACCAGTGAGAAAAACAGGGTTGAATTCTACGAGCAGTACTTC.

This chain joins TRBV7-8 and TRBJ1-4; D may be TRBD1 (6 bases). Between the trimmed V and J ends, which lost 5 bases and 2 bases, there was a span of 15 bases. The germline V gene has CDR1 SGHVS and CDR2 FQNEAQ. There are 16 residues in the CDR3. CDR3 sequence (DNA): TGTGCCAGCAGCGGGGGATGGGGGGGCACTAATGAAAAACTGTTTTTT. Protein sequence: CASSGGWGGTNEKLFF.

This sequence joins TRBV5-1 and TRBJ2-6; D may be TRBD2 (6 bases). CDR3 size: 16 residues. The germline V gene has CDR1 SGHRS and CDR2 YFSETQ. V lost 1 base, J lost 2 bases, and 10 bases lay in between. CDR3 DNA: TGCGCCAGCAGCTTGATGGGGACTGCTGGGGCCAACGTCCTGACTTTC. Amino acid sequence: CASSLMGTAGANVLTF. Supplemented by reference TRBV5-1 and TRBJ2-6, the full variable domain reads KAGVTQTPRYLIKTRGQQVTLSCSPISGHRSVSWYQQTPGQGLQFLFEYFSETQRNKGNFPGRFSGRQFSNSRSEMNVSTLELGDSALYLCASSLMGTAGANVLTFGAGSRLTVL.